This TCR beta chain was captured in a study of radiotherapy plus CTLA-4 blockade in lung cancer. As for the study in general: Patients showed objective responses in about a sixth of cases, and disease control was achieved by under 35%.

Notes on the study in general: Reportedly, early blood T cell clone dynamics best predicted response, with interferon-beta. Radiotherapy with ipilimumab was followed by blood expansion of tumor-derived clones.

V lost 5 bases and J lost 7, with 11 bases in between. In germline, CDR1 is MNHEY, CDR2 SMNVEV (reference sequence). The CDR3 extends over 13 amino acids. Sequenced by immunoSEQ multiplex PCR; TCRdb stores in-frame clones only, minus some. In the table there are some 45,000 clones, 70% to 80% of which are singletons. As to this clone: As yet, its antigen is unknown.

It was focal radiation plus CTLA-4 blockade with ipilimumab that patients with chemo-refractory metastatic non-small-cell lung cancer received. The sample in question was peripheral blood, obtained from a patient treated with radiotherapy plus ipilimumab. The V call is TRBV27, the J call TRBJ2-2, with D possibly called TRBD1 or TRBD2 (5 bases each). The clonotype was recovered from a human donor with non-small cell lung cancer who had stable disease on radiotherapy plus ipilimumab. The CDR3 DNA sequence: TGTGCCAGCAGTCTCACTGGGGGCGGGGAGCTGTTTTTT. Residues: CASSLTGGGELFF.